Each of the 9 T cell receptor beta chains below was sequenced from the same sample in a study of CD8 T cells in ankylosing spondylitis. TCRdb ran MiXCR on the 5' RACE reads and lists one entry per CDR3 protein. The table includes roughly 260,000 distinct CDR3 sequences, 20% detected once. Input material: blood, either unsorted or a sorted T cell fraction (not recorded which). Receptor source: a male donor with ankylosing spondylitis or in good health (not recorded which).

Points on this clonotype: The junction shows a germline mismatch at one end, possibly a read error. The chain links TRBV7-6 to TRBJ2-5, with 11 nucleotides matching TRBD2. The CDR3 runs to 15 residues. Germline values: CDR1 SGHVS, CDR2 FNYEAQ. CDR3 residues: CASSLFLAGGETQYF. The CDR3 region has the DNA TGTGCGAGCAGCTTATTCCTAGCGGGAGGAGAGACCCAGTACTTC.

The chain employs TRBV10-3 and TRBJ2-2; tentative D call: TRBD2 (5 bases). Trimming left V 5 bases short and J 6 bases short, with 19 bases between. CDR3 length: 16 residues. CDR1 and CDR2 (germline): ENHRY, SYGVKD. The CDR3 nucleotides read TGTGCCATCAGTCAAGAATGGCGGGTCAACGCCGGGGAGCTGTTTTTT. This translates into CAISQEWRVNAGELFF.

The chain employs TRBV2 and TRBJ1-4, with D uncertain. In germline, CDR1 is SNHLY, CDR2 FYNNEI. With 3 bases removed from V and 8 bases from J, the gap between germline ends came to 13 bases. The CDR3 is made up of 14 amino acids. As DNA, the CDR3 is TGTGCCAGCAGTGAGTGGAGGGCGGAGGAAAAACTGTTTTTT. Its protein is CASSEWRAEEKLFF.

Many counts were recorded for this clonotype. The J gene is TRBJ2-3, the V gene TRBV5-1; D tentatively fits TRBD1 or TRBD2 (5 bases each). Germline-derived CDR1 and CDR2 are SGHRS and YFSETQ. This CDR3 is 13 amino acids long. Trimming took 0 bases from V and 5 from J, leaving 7 bases between them. CDR3 coding DNA: TGCGCCAGCAGCTTGGGAGGGGAAGATACGCAGTATTTT. It yields the protein CASSLGGEDTQYF.

This clonotype was detected a few times. This sequence joins TRBV6-5 and TRBJ2-1; the match to TRBD2 covers 7 bases. Trimming took 4 bases from V and 8 from J; bases not matched to a gene: 14. Germline-derived CDR1 and CDR2 are MNHEY and SVGAGI. This CDR3 is 16 amino acids long. CDR3 loop: CASSSSTRGRVYEQFF. The CDR3 nucleotides read TGTGCCAGCAGTTCCTCTACCCGCGGGAGAGTCTATGAGCAGTTCTTC.

This clonotype was counted at least ten times. The rearrangement links TRBV15 to TRBJ2-5, with 14 bases that match TRBD2. Trimming removed 3 bases from V and 4 bases from J; junction bases left unmatched: 10. The CDR3 covers 18 residues. Germline V gives CDR1 LNHNV, CDR2 YYDKDF (reference sequence). The CDR3 is CATSRVTAGLAGGETQYF. CDR3 in DNA: TGTGCCACCAGCAGGGTAACAGCTGGACTAGCGGGGGGAGAGACCCAGTACTTC.

This clonotype was counted ten times or more. The rearrangement uses TRBV27 and TRBJ2-1; 9 bases align to TRBD2. This CDR3 is 15 amino acids long. With V trimmed by 5 bases and J by 8 bases, 10 bases remained unmatched. CDR1 and CDR2 (germline): MNHEY, SMNVEV (reference sequence). This chain's CDR3 is CASSTWRGGVYEQFF. The CDR3 DNA reads TGTGCCAGCAGTACGTGGCGGGGGGGCGTCTATGAGCAGTTCTTC.

This chain links TRBV12-3 or TRBV12-4 with TRBJ2-1, with 9 nucleotides matching TRBD2. V shed 1 base, J shed 9 bases, and the junction held 7 bases outside the gene matches. CDR3 length equals 15 residues. CDR3 coding DNA: TGTGCCAGCAGTTTAGGGCCTGCGGGAGGGCTTGAGCAGTTCTTC. Translating it yields CASSLGPAGGLEQFF.

The chain carries TRBV18 and TRBJ2-6; D is unclear. V lost 8 bases and J lost 1, with 6 bases in between. The V gene's germline CDR1 is KGHSH and CDR2 LQKENI. The CDR3 has 13 residues. CDR3: CASERSGANVLTF. CDR3 DNA: TGTGCCAGCGAAAGGTCTGGGGCCAACGTCCTGACTTTC.